The T cell receptor beta chain described here comes from a study of OX40 agonist ivuxolimab in advanced cancers. Study-wide background: At doses from 0.01 to 10 mg/kg, patients were given intravenous ivuxolimab every 2 weeks.

Only in-frame clones appear in the TCRdb table, and some are missing; sequencing was by immunoSEQ multiplex PCR. In the table there are approximately 15,000 clones, roughly 77% of which are singletons. Germline CDR1 SQVTM, CDR2 ANQGSEA. V was trimmed by 2 bases and J by 2 bases, leaving 7 bases between them. The CDR3 runs 12 residues. Concerning this clone itself: The target antigen is unknown.

Whole-study results and caveats: By week 6 at 0.1 to 3.0 mg/kg, blood CD4+ and CD8+ T cells had expanded clonally.

The origin of this receptor is an adult with an advanced solid tumor such as melanoma, head and neck, liver or kidney cancer. The specimen was CD4+ or CD8+ T cells sorted from blood, collected in a trial of the OX40 agonist ivuxolimab. The chain joins TRBV29-1 to TRBJ2-7; D unclear. The CDR3 sequence is CSVELEPYEQYF. CDR3 bases: TGCAGCGTTGAACTTGAGCCCTACGAGCAGTACTTC.